These T cell receptor beta chains were read from a single sample in a study of cytomegalovirus exposure and HLA in healthy donors. Only in-frame clones appear in the TCRdb table, and some are missing; sequencing was by immunoSEQ multiplex PCR. The table shows about 66,000 clones, with about 96% occurring only once. Material for sequencing was PBMCs. These receptors all stem from a man aged 18-30 years in good health and CMV-seronegative. The CDR3 runs from the conserved cysteine through the conserved F or W. A D gene is named only where the DNA matches it firmly. The listing skips clone size in some rows; elsewhere it reads once, few, many or a size class.

d_call,j_call,clone_size,v_call,cdr3_aa,cdr3_nt
.,TRBJ2-7,.,TRBV11-2,CASSFSGEQYF,TGTGCCAGCAGCTTTTCCGGCGAGCAGTACTTC
.,TRBJ2-3,.,TRBV5-6,CASSDSRGADTQYF,TGTGCCAGCAGCGACTCTCGCGGTGCAGATACGCAGTATTTT
.,TRBJ2-5,.,TRBV19,CASSMSWAQTQYF,TGTGCCAGTAGTATGAGCTGGGCCCAGACCCAGTACTTC
TRBD2,TRBJ2-2,.,TRBV27,CASREGLARTPAGELFF,TGTGCCAGCAGGGAAGGACTAGCGAGAACCCCAGCCGGGGAGCTGTTTTTT
TRBD2,TRBJ2-7,.,TRBV28,CASSLLGTSGYHSYEQYF,TGTGCCAGCAGTTTACTTGGGACTAGCGGGTATCACTCCTACGAGCAGTACTTC
.,TRBJ2-2,once,TRBV19,CASSISTQERIMTGELFF,TGTGCCAGTAGTATATCCACCCAGGAACGTATAATGACCGGGGAGCTGTTTTTT
.,TRBJ2-7,.,TRBV5-4,CASSLGEDGEQYF,TGTGCCAGCAGCTTGGGGGAGGACGGCGAGCAGTACTTC
TRBD1,TRBJ1-2,once,TRBV5-1,CASSLWQGAYGYTF,TGCGCCAGCAGCCTTTGGCAGGGGGCGTATGGCTACACCTTC
.,TRBJ1-1,.,TRBV19,CASSLGTGGLNTEAFF,TGTGCCAGTAGTTTAGGGACGGGGGGCCTTAACACTGAAGCTTTCTTT
.,TRBJ2-3,.,TRBV9,CASSVAAYRGDTQYF,TGTGCCAGCAGCGTAGCGGCGTACCGCGGGGATACGCAGTATTTT
.,TRBJ2-1,.,TRBV30,CAWVGSGVVNEQFF,TGTGCCTGGGTGGGGTCGGGAGTGGTCAATGAGCAGTTCTTC
.,TRBJ1-5,.,TRBV7-9,CASSFQTAQPQHF,TGTGCCAGCAGCTTCCAGACAGCCCAGCCCCAGCATTTT
TRBD2,TRBJ2-3,.,TRBV5-1,CASSYAGTSGRKDTQYF,TGCGCCAGCAGCTACGCCGGGACTAGCGGGAGAAAAGATACGCAGTATTTT
TRBD2,TRBJ2-5,.,TRBV19,CASSISGSQETQYF,TGTGCCAGTAGTATTAGCGGGTCCCAAGAGACCCAGTACTTC
.,TRBJ2-3,.,TRBV7-2,CASSGRVTDTQYF,TGTGCCAGCAGCGGCAGGGTCACAGATACGCAGTATTTT
TRBD2,TRBJ2-3,.,TRBV5-1,CASSIGTSETDTQYF,TGCGCCAGCAGCATTGGGACTAGCGAGACAGATACGCAGTATTTT
.,TRBJ2-1,.,TRBV18,CASSPPGGSYNEQFF,TGTGCCAGCTCACCACCGGGAGGCTCCTACAATGAGCAGTTCTTC
TRBD1,TRBJ2-5,.,TRBV5-1,CASSWGMRGLREETQYF,TGCGCCAGCAGCTGGGGGATGAGGGGGCTAAGGGAAGAGACCCAGTACTTC
.,TRBJ1-3,.,TRBV4-3,CASSQGGVLGASGNTIYF,TGCGCCAGCAGCCAAGGGGGGGTGTTAGGGGCCTCTGGAAACACCATATATTTT
TRBD2,TRBJ2-1,.,TRBV27,CASSPREIPNEQFF,TGTGCCAGCAGTCCGCGGGAGATCCCCAATGAGCAGTTCTTC
.,TRBJ1-1,once,TRBV27,CASSLISRPGNTEAFF,TGTGCCAGCAGTTTAATAAGTCGCCCAGGGAACACTGAAGCTTTCTTT
.,TRBJ2-7,.,TRBV28,CASSPDPDWNHYEQYF,TGTGCCAGCAGCCCTGACCCGGACTGGAACCACTACGAGCAGTACTTC
TRBD1,TRBJ2-7,.,TRBV7-9,CASSPTSGQGASEQYF,TGTGCCAGCAGCCCTACCTCGGGACAGGGGGCTAGTGAGCAGTACTTC
TRBD1,TRBJ1-5,.,TRBV28,CASRPGGSNQPQHF,TGTGCCAGCAGGCCAGGGGGTAGCAATCAGCCCCAGCATTTT
TRBD2,TRBJ2-3,.,TRBV6-1,CASSRTSGSSYTQYF,TGTGCCAGCAGTCGGACTAGCGGGAGTAGTTATACGCAGTATTTT
.,TRBJ2-7,few,TRBV28,CASSFQNYEQYF,TGTGCCAGCAGTTTCCAGAACTACGAGCAGTACTTC
TRBD2,TRBJ2-1,.,TRBV7-7,CASSPGTSGRSYNEQFF,TGTGCTAGCAGCCCGGGGACTAGCGGCCGTTCCTACAATGAGCAGTTCTTC
TRBD2,TRBJ2-3,.,TRBV15,CATSGLADFTDTQYF,TGTGCCACCTCGGGACTAGCGGACTTCACAGATACGCAGTATTTT
TRBD2,TRBJ2-1,.,TRBV25-1,CASSERTSGRSDEQFF,TGTGCCAGCAGTGAGCGGACTAGCGGGAGATCAGATGAGCAGTTCTTC
TRBD2,TRBJ2-7,.,TRBV4-1,CASSHAGLAGVEQYF,TGCGCCAGCAGCCACGCGGGACTAGCGGGTGTCGAGCAGTACTTC
TRBD2,TRBJ2-4,.,TRBV5-6,CASMLAGERAKNIQYF,TGTGCCTCAATGCTAGCGGGAGAGAGGGCCAAAAACATTCAGTACTTC
.,TRBJ2-1,.,TRBV2,CASGTGTRYNEQFF,TGTGCCAGCGGAACAGGGACGAGGTACAATGAGCAGTTCTTC
TRBD2,TRBJ2-5,.,TRBV7-2,CASSLRVLADIQETQYF,TGTGCCAGCAGCTTAAGGGTCCTAGCGGATATCCAAGAGACCCAGTACTTC
.,TRBJ1-1,.,TRBV10-3,CAISEQGNTEAFF,TGTGCCATCAGTGAACAGGGTAACACTGAAGCTTTCTTT
.,TRBJ2-2,.,TRBV5-5,CASSLDSNTGELFF,TGTGCCAGCAGCTTGGACTCGAACACCGGGGAGCTGTTTTTT
.,TRBJ2-3,.,TRBV6-1,CASSALAEADTQYF,TGTGCCAGCAGTGCTCTAGCAGAAGCAGATACGCAGTATTTT
.,TRBJ1-2,.,TRBV11-3,CASSQRGGDNYGYTF,TGTGCCAGCAGCCAGAGAGGGGGAGATAACTATGGCTACACCTTC
.,TRBJ1-1,.,TRBV4-1,CASTSPGRTEAFF,TGCGCCAGCACCTCACCGGGGAGAACTGAAGCTTTCTTT
TRBD1,TRBJ1-5,.,TRBV7-9,CASSFYCRDRDQPQHF,TGTGCCAGCAGCTTTTACTGCCGGGACAGGGATCAGCCCCAGCATTTT
.,TRBJ2-1,.,TRBV4-3,CASSQIGKGPESYNEQFF,TGCGCCAGCAGCCAAATAGGAAAGGGGCCCGAATCCTACAATGAGCAGTTCTTC
.,TRBJ2-4,.,TRBV11-2,CASSLELATGLNIQYF,TGTGCCAGCAGCTTAGAATTGGCAACAGGGCTAAACATTCAGTACTTC
.,TRBJ2-4,.,TRBV28,CASSLLGGDKNIQYF,TGTGCCAGCAGTTTATTAGGCGGGGACAAAAACATTCAGTACTTC
.,TRBJ1-3,.,TRBV7-7,CASSAQGTGNTIYF,TGTGCTAGCAGCGCGCAGGGAACTGGAAACACCATATATTTT
TRBD2,TRBJ2-2,.,TRBV11-2,CASSVRSGSITGELFF,TGTGCCAGCAGCGTTCGGAGCGGGAGTATCACCGGGGAGCTGTTTTTT
.,TRBJ2-5,.,TRBV5-1,CASSLEGQGETQYF,TGCGCCAGCAGCTTGGAAGGTCAGGGTGAGACCCAGTACTTC
.,TRBJ1-1,.,TRBV4-1,CASSHRPSTAMNTEAFF,TGCGCCAGCAGCCACCGCCCATCGACAGCGATGAACACTGAAGCTTTCTTT
TRBD1,TRBJ2-3,once,TRBV2,CASSQDRGQDTQYF,TGTGCCAGCAGTCAGGACAGGGGGCAAGATACGCAGTATTTT
.,TRBJ2-1,once,TRBV2,CASRPTAYNEQFF,TGTGCCAGCAGGCCGACAGCCTACAATGAGCAGTTCTTC
TRBD2,TRBJ2-5,.,TRBV5-1,CASLASGVAETQYF,TGCGCCAGCCTGGCTAGCGGCGTCGCAGAGACCCAGTACTTC
TRBD1,TRBJ2-3,.,TRBV19,CASSMGDRASHDTQYF,TGTGCCAGTAGTATGGGGGACAGGGCCTCCCATGATACGCAGTATTTT
.,TRBJ2-2,.,TRBV30,CALQRGGELFF,TGTGCCTTGCAGCGAGGCGGGGAGCTGTTTTTT
.,TRBJ1-3,.,TRBV2,CASSESSGGNTIYF,TGTGCCAGCAGTGAATCGTCTGGCGGAAACACCATATATTTT
TRBD1,TRBJ1-5,.,TRBV4-1,CASSQRWDSRQPQHF,TGCGCCAGCAGCCAAAGATGGGACAGCCGGCAGCCCCAGCATTTT
.,TRBJ2-2,.,TRBV5-1,CASSLSPVTGELFF,TGCGCCAGCAGCTTGTCTCCGGTAACCGGGGAGCTGTTTTTT
.,TRBJ1-3,.,TRBV2,CASNILAGNTIYF,TGTGCCAGCAACATCCTTGCTGGAAACACCATATATTTT
TRBD2,TRBJ2-7,.,TRBV2,CASGTSGFITYEQYF,TGTGCCAGCGGGACTAGCGGGTTCATAACCTACGAGCAGTACTTC
TRBD1,TRBJ1-2,.,TRBV5-6,CASSPRDRVYRGYTF,TGTGCCAGCAGCCCCCGCGACAGGGTCTATCGGGGCTACACCTTC
TRBD1,TRBJ1-2,.,TRBV2,CASRDRGPGYTF,TGTGCCAGCAGGGACAGGGGGCCTGGCTACACCTTC
TRBD2,TRBJ2-3,.,TRBV11-2,CASSLILGLAGMGTQYF,TGTGCCAGCAGCTTAATCCTGGGACTAGCGGGAATGGGGACGCAGTATTTT